This record concerns one T cell receptor (beta chain) sequence. The antigen is unknown. Here immunoSEQ multiplex PCR was the method, and the copy in TCRdb shows in-frame clones only, minus some. The repertoire holds fewer than 130,000 clones, with around 89% as singletons. This record comes from a study of identifying expanded T cells in peripheral blood. General study points: Clone count variance between roughly 2-week samples rose with total template count. Differentially abundant clones: around 1.2 between replicates, 16.4 at roughly 15 days, 18 to 20 at four.

Healthy donors had no documented immune events, such as infections, while sampled. The V gene lost 7 bases and the J gene lost 5 bases, with 16 bases spanning the gap. CDR1 is LNHDA and CDR2 is SQIVND in the germline V gene (reference sequence). This CDR3 is built from 14 residues. This sequence joins TRBV19 and TRBJ2-3, with D possibly being TRBD2 (6 bases). Input material: blood. The sequence was collected from a person aged 18 to 75 in good health. The CDR3 coding sequence is TGTGCCAGTAAAGGCGGACGAGCGGGAGATACGCAGTATTTT. It translates to CASKGGRAGDTQYF.